The clone carrying this TCR beta chain was observed at least ten times. Antigen: not known. This sequence may be a read error, since a much larger clone differs from it by one base. These data come from a study of blood T cells in healthy people across ages. Findings and caveats of the study: Diversity figures derived from one million T cells were judged to underestimate the true value.

Germline trimming cut 0 bases from V and 13 bases from J; bases unmatched to any gene: 10. This CDR3 has 14 amino acids. Looked up from germline, CDR1 is LGHNA and CDR2 is YSLEER. Through a sample-barcoded 5' primer and a J-beta primer mix, a second PCR was run for roughly 7 to 12 cycles. MiXCR, run by TCRdb on the 5' RACE reads, gives a single entry per CDR3 protein. This sample has roughly 900,000 distinct CDR3 sequences, with around 26% found just once. This rearrangement joins TRBV4-3 to TRBJ2-5; 8 bases line up with TRBD1. The specimen sequenced was blood. The TCR was taken from a woman older than 75 in good health. The CDR3 spells CASSQDVSRGQGYF. CDR3 sequence (DNA): TGCGCCAGCAGCCAAGATGTCTCCAGGGGGCAAGGGTACTTC.